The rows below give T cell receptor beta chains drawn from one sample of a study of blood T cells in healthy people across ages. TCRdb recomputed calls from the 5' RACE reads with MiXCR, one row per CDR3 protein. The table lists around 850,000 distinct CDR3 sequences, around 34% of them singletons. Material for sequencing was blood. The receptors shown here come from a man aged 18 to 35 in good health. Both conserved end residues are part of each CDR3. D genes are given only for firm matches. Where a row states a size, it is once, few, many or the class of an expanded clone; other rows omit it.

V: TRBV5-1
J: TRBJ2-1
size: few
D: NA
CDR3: CASSLLPYNEQFF
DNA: TGCGCCAGCAGCTTGCTCCCCTACAATGAGCAGTTCTTC

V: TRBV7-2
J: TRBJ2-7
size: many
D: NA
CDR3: CASSLDRASYEQYF
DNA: TGTGCCAGCAGCTTAGACCGTGCCTCCTACGAGCAGTACTTC

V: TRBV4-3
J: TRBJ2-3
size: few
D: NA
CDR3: CASSSRVTSTDTQYF
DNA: TGCGCCAGCAGCTCGAGGGTTACAAGCACAGATACGCAGTATTTT

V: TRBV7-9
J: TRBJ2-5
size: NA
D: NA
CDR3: CASSRLGGTQETQYF
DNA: TGTGCCAGCAGCCGACTAGGGGGGACACAAGAGACCCAGTACTTC

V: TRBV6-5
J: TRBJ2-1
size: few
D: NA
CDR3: CASSYSRGGPYNEQFF
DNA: TGTGCCAGCAGTTACAGCAGGGGGGGCCCCTACAATGAGCAGTTCTTC

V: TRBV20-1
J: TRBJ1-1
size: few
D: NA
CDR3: CSARDLPGAFF
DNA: TGCAGTGCTAGAGATTTGCCGGGAGCTTTCTTT

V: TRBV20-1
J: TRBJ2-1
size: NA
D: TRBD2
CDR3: CSARDAAGGSGNEQFF
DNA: TGCAGTGCTAGAGATGCGGCGGGGGGCTCAGGAAATGAGCAGTTCTTC

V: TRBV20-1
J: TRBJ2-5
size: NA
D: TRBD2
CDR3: CSARDGAGGWRETQYF
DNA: TGCAGTGCTAGAGATGGAGCGGGGGGATGGAGAGAGACCCAGTACTTC

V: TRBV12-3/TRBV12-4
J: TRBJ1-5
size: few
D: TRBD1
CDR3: CASSYMGQGGQPQHF
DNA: TGTGCCAGCAGTTATATGGGACAGGGAGGTCAGCCCCAGCATTTT

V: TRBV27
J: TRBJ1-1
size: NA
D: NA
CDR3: CASSLMGGEAFF
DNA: TGTGCCAGCAGTTTAATGGGGGGAGAAGCTTTCTTT

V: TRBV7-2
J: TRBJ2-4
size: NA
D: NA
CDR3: CASSLGAGAKLREQYF
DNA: TGTGCCAGCAGCTTAGGGGCGGGGGCCAAATTACGGGAGCAGTACTTC

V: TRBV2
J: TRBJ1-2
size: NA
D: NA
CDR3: CASRPMDLSGGGYTF
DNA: TGTGCCAGCAGACCTATGGACCTGTCCGGGGGTGGCTACACCTTC

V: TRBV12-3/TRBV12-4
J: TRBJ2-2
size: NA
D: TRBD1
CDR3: CASSFRRGQDTGELFF
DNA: TGTGCCAGCAGTTTTCGCAGGGGGCAGGACACCGGGGAGCTGTTTTTT

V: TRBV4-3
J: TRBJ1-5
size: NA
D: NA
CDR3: CASSQDPTGINQPQHF
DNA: TGCGCCAGCAGCCAAGATCCAACAGGGATAAATCAGCCCCAGCATTTT

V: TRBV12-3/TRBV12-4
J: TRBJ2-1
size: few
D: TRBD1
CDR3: CASSLGQGATGAQFF
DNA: TGTGCCAGCAGTTTAGGACAGGGGGCCACGGGTGCGCAGTTCTTC

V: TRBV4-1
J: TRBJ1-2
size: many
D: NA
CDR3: CASSDRTDYGYTF
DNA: TGCGCCAGCAGCGACCGAACAGACTATGGCTACACCTTC

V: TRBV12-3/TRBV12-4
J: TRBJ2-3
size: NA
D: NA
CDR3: CASSLASRRTDTQYF
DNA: TGTGCCAGCAGTTTGGCGTCCCGCCGCACAGATACGCAGTATTTT

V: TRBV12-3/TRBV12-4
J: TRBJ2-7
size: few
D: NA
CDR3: CASSLRDYGNEQYF
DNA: TGTGCCAGCAGTTTAAGAGACTATGGTAATGAGCAGTACTTC

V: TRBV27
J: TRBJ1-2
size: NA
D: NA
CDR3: CASSLNSGVGYTF
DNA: TGTGCCAGCAGTTTAAACAGCGGGGTTGGCTACACCTTC

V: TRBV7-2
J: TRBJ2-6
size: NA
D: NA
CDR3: CASSLRAGGDSGANVLTF
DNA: TGTGCCAGCAGCTTAAGGGCAGGAGGGGACTCTGGGGCCAACGTCCTGACTTTC

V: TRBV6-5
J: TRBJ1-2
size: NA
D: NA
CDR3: CASSPNGVGGYTF
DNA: TGTGCCAGCAGCCCTAACGGGGTAGGAGGCTACACCTTC

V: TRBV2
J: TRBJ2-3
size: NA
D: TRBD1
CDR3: CASSGDRIGTDTQYF
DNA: TGTGCCAGCAGTGGGGACAGGATTGGCACAGATACGCAGTATTTT

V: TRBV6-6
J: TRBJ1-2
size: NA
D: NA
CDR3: CVSSQNRQDTGCTF
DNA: TGTGTCAGCAGCCAGAATCGACAGGATACGGGCTGCACCTTC

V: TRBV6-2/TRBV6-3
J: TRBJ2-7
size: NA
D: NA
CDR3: CASSSGQSNEQYF
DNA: TGTGCCAGCAGTTCCGGACAGTCTAACGAGCAGTACTTC

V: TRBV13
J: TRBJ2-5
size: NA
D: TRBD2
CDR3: CASSFGLAGQETQYF
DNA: TGTGCCAGCAGCTTTGGACTAGCGGGTCAAGAGACCCAGTACTTC

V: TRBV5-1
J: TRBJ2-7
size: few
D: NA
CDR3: CASSLEGRKPHEQYF
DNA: TGCGCCAGCAGCTTGGAAGGTCGTAAACCCCACGAACAGTACTTC

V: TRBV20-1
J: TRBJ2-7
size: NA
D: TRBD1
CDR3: CSAATGTGYYEQYF
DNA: TGCAGTGCCGCGACCGGGACAGGTTACTACGAGCAGTACTTC

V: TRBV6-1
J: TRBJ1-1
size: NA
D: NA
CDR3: CASSKRRDGNTEAFF
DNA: TGTGCCAGCAGTAAGCGCCGGGACGGGAACACTGAAGCTTTCTTT

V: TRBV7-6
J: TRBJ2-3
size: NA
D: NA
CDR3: CASSLAAPGDTQYF
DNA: TGTGCCAGCAGCTTAGCGGCCCCGGGGGATACGCAGTATTTT

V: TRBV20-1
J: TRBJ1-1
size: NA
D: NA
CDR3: CSARDPRRSTEAFF
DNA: TGCAGTGCTAGAGATCCTCGCAGGTCCACTGAAGCTTTCTTT

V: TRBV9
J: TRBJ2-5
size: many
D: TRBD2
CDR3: CASSVGVAGDQETQYF
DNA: TGTGCCAGCAGCGTAGGGGTTGCGGGGGACCAAGAGACCCAGTACTTC

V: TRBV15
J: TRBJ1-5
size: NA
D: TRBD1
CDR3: CATSLQGVGFNQPQHF
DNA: TGTGCCACCAGCCTACAGGGGGTCGGGTTCAATCAGCCCCAGCATTTT

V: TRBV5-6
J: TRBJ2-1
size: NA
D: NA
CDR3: CASSFGGRLNEQFF
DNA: TGTGCCAGCAGCTTCGGGGGGCGACTCAATGAGCAGTTCTTC

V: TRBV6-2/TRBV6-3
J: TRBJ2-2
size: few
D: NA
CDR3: CASNVWVNTGELFF
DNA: TGTGCCAGCAATGTCTGGGTGAACACCGGGGAGCTGTTTTTT

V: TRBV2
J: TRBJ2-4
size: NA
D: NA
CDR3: CASSPRDGLAKNIQYF
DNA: TGTGCCAGCAGCCCTAGGGACGGACTAGCCAAAAACATTCAGTACTTC

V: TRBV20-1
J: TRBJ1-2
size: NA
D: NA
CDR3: CSAVTGVFYGYTF
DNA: TGCAGTGCTGTGACGGGGGTCTTCTATGGCTACACCTTC

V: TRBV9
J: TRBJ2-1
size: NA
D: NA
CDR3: CASSVEAGWNGQFF
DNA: TGTGCCAGTAGCGTAGAGGCAGGATGGAATGGGCAGTTCTTC

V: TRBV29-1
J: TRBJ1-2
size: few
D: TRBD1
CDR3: CSGGTGFGYTF
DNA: TGCAGCGGGGGGACAGGGTTTGGCTACACCTTC

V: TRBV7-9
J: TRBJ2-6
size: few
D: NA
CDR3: CASSLKSSGANVLTF
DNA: TGTGCCAGCAGCTTAAAGAGCTCTGGGGCCAACGTCCTGACTTTC

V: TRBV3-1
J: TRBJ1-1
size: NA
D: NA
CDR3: CASNQGSGPEAFF
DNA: TGTGCCAGCAACCAAGGGAGCGGGCCTGAAGCTTTCTTT

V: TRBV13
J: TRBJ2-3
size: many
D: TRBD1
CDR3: CASSLELDREYF
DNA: TGTGCCAGCAGCCTAGAGCTGGACAGGGAGTATTTT

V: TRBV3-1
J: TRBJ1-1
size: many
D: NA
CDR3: CASSQDIFTEAFF
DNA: TGTGCCAGCAGCCAAGATATCTTCACTGAAGCTTTCTTT

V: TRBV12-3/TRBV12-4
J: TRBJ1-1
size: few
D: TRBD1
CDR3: CASSAAGTGFSEAFF
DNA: TGTGCCAGCAGTGCCGCCGGGACAGGGTTCAGTGAAGCTTTCTTT

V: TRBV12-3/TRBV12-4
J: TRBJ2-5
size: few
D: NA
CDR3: CASRLGGLAPNEQYF
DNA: TGTGCCAGCAGGTTAGGGGGACTTGCCCCCAATGAGCAGTACTTC

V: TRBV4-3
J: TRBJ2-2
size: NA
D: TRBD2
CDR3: CASSQDWTSGGGEDTGELFF
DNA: TGCGCCAGCAGCCAAGATTGGACTAGCGGGGGCGGGGAGGACACCGGGGAGCTGTTTTTT

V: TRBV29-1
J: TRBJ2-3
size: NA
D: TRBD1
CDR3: CSVAFQQGAGDTQYF
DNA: TGCAGCGTTGCCTTCCAACAGGGGGCGGGTGATACGCAGTATTTT

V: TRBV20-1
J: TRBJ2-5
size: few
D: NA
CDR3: CSATVAEKAQYF
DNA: TGCAGTGCTACGGTGGCAGAGAAGGCCCAGTACTTC

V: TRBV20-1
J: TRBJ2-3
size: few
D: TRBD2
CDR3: CSARPGTSGGRSGTQYF
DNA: TGCAGTGCTAGACCTGGAACTAGCGGGGGGCGATCGGGTACGCAGTATTTT

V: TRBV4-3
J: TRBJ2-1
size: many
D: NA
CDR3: CASSQDVFGAEQFF
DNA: TGCGCCAGCAGCCAAGATGTTTTCGGGGCTGAGCAGTTCTTC

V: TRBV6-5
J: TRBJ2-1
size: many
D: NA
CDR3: CASSSTKFLYNEQFF
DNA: TGTGCCAGCAGTTCAACCAAGTTCTTGTACAATGAGCAGTTCTTC

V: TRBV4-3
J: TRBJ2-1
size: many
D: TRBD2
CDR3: CASSQTSGSYNEQFF
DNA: TGCGCCAGCAGCCAAACTAGCGGTTCCTACAATGAGCAGTTCTTC